The rows below give T cell receptor beta chains drawn from one sample of a study of T cells in Graves' hyperthyroidism and ophthalmopathy. TCRdb fed the multiplex PCR reads into MiXCR, producing one record per CDR3 protein. The data show roughly 400,000 distinct CDR3 sequences, 11% to 15% seen once. Sequencing used blood. Every receptor here comes from a man aged 50-60 years with Graves' ophthalmopathy. CDR3s include the opening cysteine and the closing phenylalanine or tryptophan. A D gene is named only where the DNA matches it firmly. Part of the rows lack a size; the others show once, few, many or a class for expanded clones.

J gene: TRBJ1-2
clone size: -
D gene: TRBD1
V gene: TRBV14
CDR3 length: 14
CDR3 protein: CASSQTQGASGYTF
CDR3 DNA: TGTGCCAGCAGCCAGACGCAGGGGGCGTCTGGCTACACCTTC

J gene: TRBJ2-1
clone size: -
D gene: -
V gene: TRBV5-1
CDR3 length: 15
CDR3 protein: CASSLTRKTPTMSFF
CDR3 DNA: TGCGCCAGCAGCTTGACACGGAAGACTCCTACAATGAGCTTCTTC

J gene: TRBJ2-3
clone size: many
D gene: TRBD2
V gene: TRBV7-2
CDR3 length: 16
CDR3 protein: CASSSSLAGRTDTQYF
CDR3 DNA: TGTGCCAGCAGCTCGTCCTTAGCGGGCCGCACAGATACGCAGTATTTT

J gene: TRBJ1-4
clone size: -
D gene: -
V gene: TRBV7-9
CDR3 length: 12
CDR3 protein: CASDPGAEKLFF
CDR3 DNA: TGTGCCAGCGACCCAGGGGCTGAAAAACTGTTTTTT

J gene: TRBJ2-1
clone size: few
D gene: -
V gene: TRBV6-2/TRBV6-3
CDR3 length: 14
CDR3 protein: CASKRDTGYNEQFF
CDR3 DNA: TGTGCCAGCAAGAGGGACACCGGCTACAATGAGCAGTTCTTC

J gene: TRBJ2-7
clone size: many
D gene: -
V gene: TRBV4-1
CDR3 length: 15
CDR3 protein: CASSQAPRAPYEQYF
CDR3 DNA: TGCGCCAGCAGCCAAGCCCCCCGGGCCCCCTACGAGCAGTACTTC

J gene: TRBJ1-5
clone size: -
D gene: -
V gene: TRBV28
CDR3 length: 17
CDR3 protein: CASSNDVGGVGNQPQHF
CDR3 DNA: TGTGCCAGCAGCAACGACGTCGGGGGAGTGGGCAATCAGCCCCAGCATTTT

J gene: TRBJ2-5
clone size: many
D gene: -
V gene: TRBV2
CDR3 length: 15
CDR3 protein: CASSELSGLAETQYF
CDR3 DNA: TGTGCCAGCAGTGAATTATCAGGGTTGGCCGAGACCCAGTACTTC

J gene: TRBJ2-1
clone size: many
D gene: TRBD1
V gene: TRBV9
CDR3 length: 17
CDR3 protein: CASSPTLDRGLYNEQFF
CDR3 DNA: TGTGCCAGCAGCCCCACCTTGGACAGGGGGCTCTACAATGAGCAGTTCTTC

J gene: TRBJ1-1
clone size: many
D gene: TRBD1
V gene: TRBV27
CDR3 length: 14
CDR3 protein: CASKLGQPNTEAFF
CDR3 DNA: TGTGCCAGCAAATTGGGACAGCCGAACACTGAAGCTTTCTTT

J gene: TRBJ1-6
clone size: many
D gene: -
V gene: TRBV20-1
CDR3 length: 12
CDR3 protein: CSASPESSPLHF
CDR3 DNA: TGCAGTGCTAGTCCCGAGTCTTCACCCCTCCACTTT

J gene: TRBJ2-1
clone size: many
D gene: -
V gene: TRBV18
CDR3 length: 14
CDR3 protein: CASSPTGTDNEQFF
CDR3 DNA: TGTGCCAGCTCACCGACCGGAACGGACAATGAGCAGTTCTTC

J gene: TRBJ1-5
clone size: -
D gene: -
V gene: TRBV12-3/TRBV12-4
CDR3 length: 15
CDR3 protein: CASSFTSGSYQPQHF
CDR3 DNA: TGTGCCAGCAGTTTTACCAGCGGGTCTTATCAGCCCCAGCATTTT

J gene: TRBJ2-7
clone size: few
D gene: TRBD2
V gene: TRBV7-9
CDR3 length: 17
CDR3 protein: CASSLGAAGGPGGEQYF
CDR3 DNA: TGTGCCAGCAGCCTGGGGGCGGCGGGAGGGCCGGGGGGGGAGCAGTACTTC

J gene: TRBJ2-3
clone size: few
D gene: TRBD2
V gene: TRBV30
CDR3 length: 15
CDR3 protein: CAWSSWAGVGDTQYF
CDR3 DNA: TGTGCCTGGAGTTCCTGGGCGGGAGTAGGAGATACGCAGTATTTT

J gene: TRBJ1-1
clone size: many
D gene: -
V gene: TRBV6-1
CDR3 length: 14
CDR3 protein: CASSEPGRSTEAFF
CDR3 DNA: TGTGCCAGCAGTGAACCGGGTCGGAGCACTGAAGCTTTCTTT

J gene: TRBJ2-4
clone size: many
D gene: -
V gene: TRBV7-2
CDR3 length: 14
CDR3 protein: CASSLGGGGNIQYF
CDR3 DNA: TGTGCCAGCAGCTTAGGGGGGGGCGGAAACATTCAGTACTTC

J gene: TRBJ2-7
clone size: many
D gene: TRBD2
V gene: TRBV2
CDR3 length: 16
CDR3 protein: CATSGGTSWASYEQYF
CDR3 DNA: TGTGCCACCTCGGGGGGTACTAGTTGGGCCTCCTACGAGCAGTACTTC

J gene: TRBJ2-5
clone size: -
D gene: -
V gene: TRBV5-8
CDR3 length: 11
CDR3 protein: CASSLETTQYF
CDR3 DNA: TGTGCCAGCAGCTTGGAGACGACCCAGTACTTC

J gene: TRBJ2-3
clone size: few
D gene: -
V gene: TRBV5-1
CDR3 length: 16
CDR3 protein: CASSLQAVPSTDTQYF
CDR3 DNA: TGCGCCAGCAGCCTTCAAGCGGTTCCGAGCACAGATACGCAGTATTTT

J gene: TRBJ1-1
clone size: many
D gene: TRBD1
V gene: TRBV28
CDR3 length: 15
CDR3 protein: CASSVTGGANTEAFF
CDR3 DNA: TGTGCCAGCAGTGTCACAGGGGGCGCGAACACTGAAGCTTTCTTT

J gene: TRBJ1-2
clone size: -
D gene: -
V gene: TRBV29-1
CDR3 length: 12
CDR3 protein: CSVQGENYGYTF
CDR3 DNA: TGCAGCGTGCAGGGAGAAAACTATGGCTACACCTTC

J gene: TRBJ2-7
clone size: many
D gene: -
V gene: TRBV2
CDR3 length: 14
CDR3 protein: CASSGDWSSYEQYF
CDR3 DNA: TGTGCCAGCAGTGGGGACTGGAGCTCCTACGAGCAGTACTTC

J gene: TRBJ1-1
clone size: many
D gene: -
V gene: TRBV3-1
CDR3 length: 15
CDR3 protein: CASSQDVVEPREAFF
CDR3 DNA: TGTGCCAGCAGCCAAGATGTGGTAGAACCGCGAGAAGCTTTCTTT

J gene: TRBJ1-2
clone size: many
D gene: -
V gene: TRBV28
CDR3 length: 16
CDR3 protein: CASSSPRRGLSVGYTF
CDR3 DNA: TGTGCCAGCAGTTCCCCCCGCCGGGGGCTAAGTGTAGGCTACACCTTC

J gene: TRBJ2-7
clone size: many
D gene: -
V gene: TRBV15
CDR3 length: 14
CDR3 protein: CATSRRTAGYEQYF
CDR3 DNA: TGTGCCACCAGCCGCAGGACAGCAGGCTACGAGCAGTACTTC

J gene: TRBJ2-1
clone size: -
D gene: -
V gene: TRBV25-1
CDR3 length: 12
CDR3 protein: CASSEFYNEQFF
CDR3 DNA: TGTGCCAGCAGTGAATTCTACAATGAGCAGTTCTTC

J gene: TRBJ2-4
clone size: many
D gene: -
V gene: TRBV12-3/TRBV12-4
CDR3 length: 15
CDR3 protein: CASRQTGYAKNIQYF
CDR3 DNA: TGTGCCAGCAGGCAGACGGGCTACGCCAAAAACATTCAGTACTTC

J gene: TRBJ1-2
clone size: few
D gene: -
V gene: TRBV25-1
CDR3 length: 13
CDR3 protein: CASSESGEGGYTF
CDR3 DNA: TGTGCCAGCAGTGAATCGGGCGAGGGGGGCTACACCTTC

J gene: TRBJ2-7
clone size: many
D gene: TRBD2
V gene: TRBV6-6
CDR3 length: 15
CDR3 protein: CASSYYASGSYEQYF
CDR3 DNA: TGTGCCAGCAGTTACTATGCTAGCGGGAGTTACGAGCAGTACTTC